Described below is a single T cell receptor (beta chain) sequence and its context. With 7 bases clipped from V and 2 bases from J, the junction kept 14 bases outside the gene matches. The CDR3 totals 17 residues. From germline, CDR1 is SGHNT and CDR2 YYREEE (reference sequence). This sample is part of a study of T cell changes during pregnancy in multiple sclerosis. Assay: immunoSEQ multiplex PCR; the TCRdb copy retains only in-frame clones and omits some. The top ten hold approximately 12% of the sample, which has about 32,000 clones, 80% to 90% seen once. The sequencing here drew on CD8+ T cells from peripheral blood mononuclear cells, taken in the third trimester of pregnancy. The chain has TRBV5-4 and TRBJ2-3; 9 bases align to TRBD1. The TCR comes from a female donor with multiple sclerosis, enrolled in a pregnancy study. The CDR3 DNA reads TGTGCCAGCGGGTCCGGGACAGGGAGCAGTCCCACAGATACGCAGTATTTT. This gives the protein CASGSGTGSSPTDTQYF.